Shown below are 19 T cell receptor beta chains from a single sample sequenced in a study of shared clonotypes between healthy human individuals. Produced via immunoSEQ multiplex PCR; TCRdb's table is partial and in-frame only. The sample holds a few million clones, approximately 96% seen once. What was sequenced was naive CD4+ T cells sorted from blood. The subset was: CD45RA+ positively selected. The receptors were gathered from a man aged 18 to 29 in good health.

This chain connects TRBV11-2 to TRBJ2-5; either TRBD1 or TRBD2 may supply D (5 bases each). Germline values: CDR1 SGHAT, CDR2 FQNNGV. The CDR3 extends over 16 amino acids. V dropped 2 bases and J dropped 1 base, with 14 bases sitting between them. The CDR3 sequence is CASSLLGDRIQETQYF. The CDR3 nucleotides are TGTGCCAGCAGCTTATTAGGGGACCGTATCCAAGAGACCCAGTACTTC.

A single count supports this clone. The V gene is TRBV27, the J gene TRBJ2-1, with D possibly matching TRBD2 (6 bases). CDR3 length: 14 residues. Germline CDR1 is MNHEY and CDR2 is SMNVEV (reference sequence). Trimming removed 3 bases from V and 2 bases from J, with 8 bases in between. CDR3: CASSLAGTYNEQFF. The CDR3 DNA reads as TGTGCCAGCAGTTTGGCGGGAACCTACAATGAGCAGTTCTTC.

V and J are TRBV18 and TRBJ1-1, with a weak D call TRBD1 (5 bases). V shed 3 bases and J shed 4 bases, with 15 bases lying between them. The CDR3 has 15 residues. The V gene's germline CDR1 is KGHSH and CDR2 LQKENI. The CDR3 sequence is CASSPWGGEGTEAFF. CDR3 sequence (DNA): TGTGCCAGCTCACCGTGGGGGGGGGAAGGCACTGAAGCTTTCTTT.

Remarks on this clone: Other DNA sequences in this sample translate to the same CDR3. The J gene is TRBJ2-5, the V gene TRBV9; 8 nucleotides align to TRBD2. V was clipped by 0 bases and J by 1 base; unmatched bases: 5. The CDR3 contains 16 residues. From germline, CDR1 is SGDLS and CDR2 YYNGEE. DNA of the CDR3: TGTGCCAGCAGCGTAGGAATAGCGGGAATCCAAGAGACCCAGTACTTC. Translating gives CASSVGIAGIQETQYF.

CDR3 nucleotides: TGTGCCAGCAGTGAAGACGCCAAGCAGTTCTTC. It specifies CASSEDAKQFF. The rearrangement links TRBV2 to TRBJ2-1; D remains unclear. Germline CDR1 reads SNHLY; CDR2 reads FYNNEI. The CDR3 length is 11 residues. Trimming removed 1 base from V and 11 bases from J, with 6 bases in between.

The gene calls are TRBV6-1 and TRBJ2-2, with unresolved D. CDR3 size: 15 residues. The germline V and J ends were trimmed by 2 bases and 6 bases, with 13 bases remaining between them. Germline CDR1 MNHNS, CDR2 SASEGT. CDR3 residues: CASSEILVWAGELFF. DNA for the CDR3: TGTGCCAGCAGTGAAATTCTAGTTTGGGCCGGGGAGCTGTTTTTT.

The gene calls are TRBV11-1 and TRBJ2-1; TRBD2 matches at 8 bases. Trimming removed 4 bases from V and 3 bases from J; junction bases left unmatched: 5. The CDR3 has 15 amino acids. Germline V CDR1 and CDR2: SGHAT, FQDESV (reference sequence). The CDR3 region has the DNA TGTGCCAGCAGCTCCTCAAGCGGGGGCTACAATGAGCAGTTCTTC. This encodes CASSSSSGGYNEQFF.

Concerning this clone itself: Other DNA sequences in the same sample also yield this CDR3. This chain links TRBV2 with TRBJ2-7, with D unclear. From germline, CDR1 is SNHLY and CDR2 FYNNEI. The CDR3 runs 11 residues. Deletions cut 6 bases from V and 3 bases from J, with 6 bases between. The CDR3 nucleotides read TGTGCCAGCAGCTTATTCTACGAGCAGTACTTC. Translating gives CASSLFYEQYF. The whole variable domain, filled in from reference TRBV2 and TRBJ2-7, reads EPEVTQTPSHQVTQMGQEVILRCVPISNHLYFYWYRQILGQKVEFLVSFYNNEISEKSEIFDDQFSVERPDGSNFTLKIRSTKLEDSAMYFCASSLFYEQYFGPGTRLTVT.

In its sample, this clone was seen once. This CDR3 is CASSSALRTGNTDTQYF. CDR3 DNA sequence: TGTGCCAGCAGCTCCGCCCTTCGGACAGGGAACACAGATACGCAGTATTTT. The V and J genes are TRBV5-4 and TRBJ2-3; 8 nucleotides align to TRBD1. The germline CDR1 and CDR2 sequences are SGHNT and YYREEE (reference sequence). Trimming took 3 bases from V and 2 from J; bases not matched to a gene: 11. CDR3 length equals 17 residues.

This chain links TRBV29-1 with TRBJ2-5, with TRBD2 matching over 7 bases. Trimming took 7 bases from V and 5 from J; bases not matched to a gene: 13. CDR1 is SQVTM and CDR2 is ANQGSEA in the germline V gene. This CDR3 comprises 14 residues. The CDR3 loop is CSAGPSGLEETQYF. The CDR3 DNA is TGCAGCGCCGGACCCTCCGGACTAGAGGAGACCCAGTACTTC.

Here the CDR3 DNA reads TGTGCCAGCAGCACGACAGGGACCAATGAGCAGTTCTTC. Translating it yields CASSTTGTNEQFF. The chain uses TRBV7-3 and TRBJ2-1; 7 bases match TRBD1. V dropped 5 bases and J dropped 6; count of bases not matched to a gene: 4. The CDR3 extends over 13 amino acids. Germline CDR1 is SGHTA and CDR2 is FQGTGA.

The genes are TRBV6-1 and TRBJ2-5; D is perhaps TRBD1 (6 bases). The V and J ends lost 1 base and 5 bases respectively, with 17 bases between them. CDR3 length: 16 amino acids. The germline V gene encodes CDR1 MNHNS and CDR2 SASEGT. This CDR3 reads CASSEVGTLPWETQYF. The CDR3 DNA follows: TGTGCCAGCAGTGAAGTGGGGACATTGCCCTGGGAGACCCAGTACTTC.

The genes are TRBV5-1 and TRBJ2-5; D is unresolved. The CDR3 covers 16 residues. Trimming removed 0 bases at V and 2 bases at J, with 14 bases between. Germline V gene lookup returns CDR1 SGHRS and CDR2 YFSETQ. CDR3 coding DNA: TGCGCCAGCAGCTTGGCCCCTCTGGGATTACAAGAGACCCAGTACTTC. Its protein product is CASSLAPLGLQETQYF.

About this clone: Different DNA sequences within this sample yield the same CDR3. The rearrangement joins TRBV5-4 to TRBJ2-5; possible D gene TRBD1, 6 bases. Trimming cost V 0 bases and J 2 bases, with 8 bases left between them. The length of the CDR3 is 14 residues. Per the germline V gene, CDR1 is SGHNT and CDR2 is YYREEE (reference sequence). DNA for the CDR3: TGTGCCAGCAGCTTGGTGGGGGCACAAGAGACCCAGTACTTC. Amino acid sequence: CASSLVGAQETQYF.

This clone was detected only once. V and J are TRBV20-1 and TRBJ2-1; D gene uncertain. The V end lost 6 bases, the J end lost 8 bases, and 8 bases lay between the germline ends. Per germline, CDR1 DFQATT and CDR2 SNEGSKA (reference sequence). The CDR3 loop spans 10 amino acids. The CDR3 loop reads CSATNYEQFF. The CDR3 DNA sequence: TGCAGTGCCACAAATTATGAGCAGTTCTTC.

The J gene is TRBJ1-5, the V gene TRBV30; D ambiguous. V lost 0 bases and J 4 bases, leaving 10 bases between the germline ends. Germline CDR1 reads GTSNPN; CDR2 reads SVGIG (reference sequence). CDR3 length: 14 amino acids. CDR3 in amino acids: CAWSVRGPNQPQHF. The DNA for the CDR3 is TGTGCCTGGAGTGTACGAGGGCCTAATCAGCCCCAGCATTTT.

The chain is built from TRBV6-6 and TRBJ1-2; 7 nucleotides agree with TRBD1. Germline CDR1 and CDR2: MNHNY and SVGAGI (reference sequence). Trimming took 6 bases from V and 3 from J; bases not matched to a gene: 7. The CDR3 sequence is 14 residues long. The CDR3 DNA reads as TGTGCCAGCAGGAAGCCAGGGACAGACTATGGCTACACCTTC. This encodes CASRKPGTDYGYTF.

The V call is TRBV2, the J call TRBJ2-3; 10 bases agree with TRBD1. CDR3 length: 15 amino acids. Trimming at V came to 6 bases and at J to 5 bases, leaving 8 bases not matched to a gene. Germline V gene lookup returns CDR1 SNHLY and CDR2 FYNNEI. The CDR3 protein is CASRAGTGDVDTQYF. As DNA, the CDR3 is TGTGCCAGCAGGGCCGGGACAGGGGATGTAGATACGCAGTATTTT. The variable domain in full, completed from reference TRBV2 and TRBJ2-3, reads EPEVTQTPSHQVTQMGQEVILRCVPISNHLYFYWYRQILGQKVEFLVSFYNNEISEKSEIFDDQFSVERPDGSNFTLKIRSTKLEDSAMYFCASRAGTGDVDTQYFGPGTRLTVL.

The chain recombines TRBV5-6 with TRBJ2-7; 8 bases are shared with TRBD2. This CDR3 region has 14 residues. In germline, CDR1 is SGHDT, CDR2 YYEEEE. After removal of 1 base from V and 4 bases from J, the junction contained 4 bases not matched to a gene. The DNA for the CDR3 is TGTGCCAGCAGCTTGCCGGGGGGGCCATACGAGCAGTACTTC. Translated, it gives CASSLPGGPYEQYF.